Following are 30 T cell receptor beta chains from one sample sequenced in a study of blood T cells in healthy people across ages. A second PCR of 7 to 11 cycles used a sample-barcoded 5' primer and a J-beta primer mix. TCRdb reanalysed the 5' RACE reads using MiXCR and keeps one entry per CDR3 protein. The repertoire holds approximately 1.5 million distinct CDR3 sequences, with 35% to 45% as singletons. The sequenced sample consisted of blood. The receptors derive from a woman between 18 and 30 years old in good health.

The chain links TRBV4-1 to TRBJ2-2; possibly TRBD2 for D (5 bases). The V gene lost 0 bases and the J gene lost 1 base, with 9 bases spanning the gap. Germline CDR1 MGHRA, CDR2 YSYEKL. This CDR3 has 16 amino acids. The CDR3 loop is CASSQDQRGNTGELFF. The CDR3, as DNA: TGCGCCAGCAGCCAAGATCAACGGGGGAACACCGGGGAGCTGTTTTTT.

V gene TRBV28 combines with J gene TRBJ2-4; TRBD2 matches 8 bases. Germline CDR1 MDHEN, CDR2 SYDVKM. Trimming removed 5 bases from V and 5 bases from J; junction bases left unmatched: 8. The CDR3 has 15 amino acids. The CDR3 nucleotides are TGTGCCAGCAGTGTCGGGAGGGATCCCCAAAACATTCAGTACTTC. It codes for CASSVGRDPQNIQYF. Together with reference TRBV28 and TRBJ2-4, the CDR3 gives the full variable domain: DVKVTQSSRYLVKRTGEKVFLECVQDMDHENMFWYRQDPGLGLRLIYFSYDVKMKEKGDIPEGYSVSREKKERFSLILESASTNQTSMYLCASSVGRDPQNIQYFGAGTRLSVL.

The chain links TRBV7-2 to TRBJ2-2; D possibly matches TRBD1 or TRBD2 (5 bases each). The CDR3 spans 20 residues. Trimming pared 2 bases from V and 0 bases from J, leaving 22 bases between. Germline V gene lookup returns CDR1 SGHTA and CDR2 FQGNSA. The CDR3 is CASSLYSQLGERTNTGELFF. The CDR3 region has the DNA TGTGCCAGCAGCTTATATTCCCAATTGGGGGAGAGGACGAACACCGGGGAGCTGTTTTTT.

This clonotype showed up just a few times. The V call is TRBV12-3 or TRBV12-4, the J call TRBJ1-2; tentative D call: TRBD1 (6 bases). Trimming took 4 bases from V and 6 from J, leaving 15 bases between them. The CDR3 has 14 residues. CDR3 nucleotide sequence: TGTGCCAGCAGTTCACGACAGGCCCGAAATGGCTACACCTTC. Translating it yields CASSSRQARNGYTF.

This clonotype was detected a few times. The chain links TRBV20-1 to TRBJ2-7; D is unresolved. This CDR3 spans 15 amino acids. Trimming removed 3 bases from V and 0 bases from J, with 15 bases in between. In germline, CDR1 is DFQATT, CDR2 SNEGSKA (reference sequence). In DNA, the CDR3 is TGCAGTGCTAGTTCCGGAGCTTCTTTCTCCTACGAGCAGTACTTC. Its translation is CSASSGASFSYEQYF.

Of note for this clonotype: Its ends do not fully match the called genes, so a read error is possible. CDR3 sequence (DNA): TGTGCCAGCAGCGTAAGACAGGGTAATTCACCCCCCCACTTT. Its protein is CASSVRQGNSPPHF. The chain has TRBV9 and TRBJ1-6, with 7 bases fitting TRBD1. Germline V gene lookup returns CDR1 SGDLS and CDR2 YYNGEE. The CDR3 runs to 14 residues.

The chain employs TRBV20-1 and TRBJ2-7, with 7 bases lining up with TRBD2. V was clipped by 6 bases and J by 6 bases; unmatched bases: 8. This CDR3 is built from 12 residues. The germline CDR1 and CDR2 sequences are DFQATT and SNEGSKA (reference sequence). As DNA, the CDR3 is TGCAGTGCCGGGGAGGGTCCCGGCGAGCAGTACTTC. Its translation: CSAGEGPGEQYF.

The genes are TRBV7-2 and TRBJ1-3; D is perhaps TRBD1 (6 bases). Germline loops: CDR1 SGHTA, CDR2 FQGNSA. The CDR3 spans 18 residues. V lost 0 bases and J 0 bases, leaving 15 bases between the germline ends. CDR3 loop: CASSLAGGRGYSGNTIYF. CDR3 sequence (DNA): TGTGCCAGCAGCTTAGCCGGGGGGCGAGGCTACTCTGGAAACACCATATATTTT.

This clonotype was counted a few times. The V gene is TRBV30, the J gene TRBJ2-1; D is unclear. Germline V gives CDR1 GTSNPN, CDR2 SVGIG (reference sequence). The V gene lost 4 bases and the J gene lost 0 bases, with 13 bases spanning the gap. There are 15 residues in the CDR3. In DNA, the CDR3 is TGTGCCTGGACCGCGACTCCAAGCTCCTACAATGAGCAGTTCTTC. Its protein is CAWTATPSSYNEQFF.

This chain uses TRBV29-1 with TRBJ1-1; D unresolved. From germline, CDR1 is SQVTM and CDR2 ANQGSEA. The CDR3 has 13 residues. V lost 4 bases and J 7 bases, leaving 16 bases between the germline ends. The CDR3 bases are TGCAGCGTTGCCACACTGGCACCAGGTGAAGCTTTCTTT. It is translated as CSVATLAPGEAFF.

This chain connects TRBV29-1 to TRBJ2-1; D ambiguous. Trimming stripped 8 bases from V and 0 bases from J, with 17 bases between. Germline lookup yields CDR1 SQVTM and CDR2 ANQGSEA. The CDR3 sequence is 15 residues long. CDR3: CSTMVPKSSYNEQFF. The DNA of the CDR3 is TGCAGCACCATGGTGCCGAAGAGCTCCTACAATGAGCAGTTCTTC.

This clonotype was counted a few times. V gene TRBV28 combines with J gene TRBJ1-2, with TRBD1 as a possible D gene (5 bases). Germline CDR1 is MDHEN and CDR2 is SYDVKM. The CDR3 is made up of 14 amino acids. The V and J ends lost 4 bases and 5 bases respectively, with 14 bases between them. The CDR3 DNA reads as TGTGCCAGCAGTTCGACCGGGACCCCTTATGGCTACACCTTC. Translating gives CASSSTGTPYGYTF.

The gene calls are TRBV20-1 and TRBJ1-4; 9 bases are shared with TRBD1. V was clipped by 6 bases and J by 2 bases; unmatched bases: 10. Germline V gives CDR1 DFQATT, CDR2 SNEGSKA (reference sequence). This CDR3 spans 16 amino acids. The CDR3 bases are TGCAGTGCCCCACAGGGACAGGGCCGTACTAATGAAAAACTGTTTTTT. This gives the protein CSAPQGQGRTNEKLFF.

The gene calls are TRBV2 and TRBJ2-5, with 7 bases that match TRBD1. CDR1 and CDR2 from the germline V gene are SNHLY and FYNNEI. V lost 7 bases, J lost 0 bases, and 2 bases stayed unmatched. This CDR3 has 13 residues. The DNA of the CDR3 is TGTGCCAGCAACAGGGGAAACCAAGAGACCCAGTACTTC. Encoded protein: CASNRGNQETQYF.

This chain connects TRBV28 to TRBJ2-5, with 11 bases matching TRBD2. Germline V gene sequence: CDR1 MDHEN, CDR2 SYDVKM. Germline trimming cut 5 bases from V and 11 bases from J; bases unmatched to any gene: 13. The CDR3 consists of 15 residues. The CDR3 reads CASSVPGTSGIKQYF. In DNA, the CDR3 is TGTGCCAGCAGTGTTCCCGGGACTAGCGGTATAAAGCAGTACTTC. Drawing the rest from reference TRBV28 and TRBJ2-5, the complete variable domain is DVKVTQSSRYLVKRTGEKVFLECVQDMDHENMFWYRQDPGLGLRLIYFSYDVKMKEKGDIPEGYSVSREKKERFSLILESASTNQTSMYLCASSVPGTSGIKQYFGPGTRLLVL.

The chain carries TRBV24-1 and TRBJ2-1; D remains ambiguous. The J call may be wrong; the DNA end is better matched by TRBJ2-7. The CDR3 contains 14 residues. Looked up from germline, CDR1 is KGHDR and CDR2 is SFDVKD. The CDR3 sequence: CATSDSTGYNEQYF. The CDR3 nucleotides are TGTGCCACCAGTGATTCGACCGGATACAATGAGCAGTACTTC.

Regarding this clonotype: A read error may produce the germline difference seen at one junction end. The gene calls are TRBV7-7 and TRBJ2-3; TRBD2 matches 8 bases. The length of the CDR3 is 16 residues. Germline loops: CDR1 SSHAT, CDR2 FNYEAQ (reference sequence). CDR3 residues: CASSLGSGAHTDTQYF. The CDR3 DNA follows: TGTGCTAGCAGCTTAGGTAGCGGGGCCCACACAGATACGCAGTATTTT.

This rearrangement joins TRBV27 to TRBJ2-3; D perhaps matches TRBD1 (6 bases). The CDR3 runs 16 residues. V was shortened by 5 bases and J by 4 bases, with 19 bases between the two germline ends. Germline assignment: CDR1 MNHEY and CDR2 SMNVEV (reference sequence). This CDR3 is CASSPSSGEHPDTQYF. The DNA of the CDR3 is TGTGCCAGCAGTCCCTCTTCAGGGGAGCACCCAGATACGCAGTATTTT.

This clonotype was seen a handful of times. The chain is built from TRBV7-3 and TRBJ1-2; tentative D call: TRBD1 (5 bases). Germline V gene data show CDR1 as SGHTA and CDR2 as FQGTGA. This CDR3 region has 14 residues. Trimming shortened V by 0 bases and J by 8 bases, and 13 bases separated the two germline ends. The CDR3 DNA reads TGTGCCAGCAGCTTAACGGGGCTGAAGGACGGCTACACCTTC. Amino acids: CASSLTGLKDGYTF.

This clonotype was observed a handful of times. The chain is built from TRBV4-3 and TRBJ2-1; TRBD2 is a possible D gene (5 bases). Germline V CDR1 and CDR2: LGHNA, YSLEER. The V end was cut by 0 bases, the J end by 9 bases, with 9 bases between. This CDR3 spans 13 amino acids. The CDR3 loop is CASSQEFGIEQFF. The CDR3 DNA is TGCGCCAGCAGCCAAGAGTTCGGGATTGAGCAGTTCTTC.

The CDR3 sequence is CASTAGPSANEKLFF. Written as DNA, the CDR3 is TGTGCCAGCACCGCCGGACCATCGGCTAATGAAAAACTGTTTTTT. The chain employs TRBV3-1 and TRBJ1-4; no clear D. Germline V lookup: CDR1 LGHDT, CDR2 YNNKEL (reference sequence). Trimming stripped 7 bases from V and 3 bases from J, with 15 bases between. CDR3 size: 15 residues. Full variable domain (missing parts from reference TRBV3-1 and TRBJ1-4): DTAVSQTPKYLVTQMGNDKSIKCEQNLGHDTMYWYKQDSKKFLKIMFSYNNKELIINETVPNRFSPKSPDKAHLNLHINSLELGDSAVYFCASTAGPSANEKLFFGSGTQLSVL.

J is TRBJ1-2 and V is TRBV6-5; unclear D gene. From germline, CDR1 is MNHEY and CDR2 SVGAGI. The CDR3 spans 14 residues. Trimming took 3 bases from V and 2 from J, leaving 10 bases between them. The CDR3 sequence is CASSYISSNYGYTF. In nucleotides, the CDR3 is TGTGCCAGCAGTTATATCAGTTCCAACTATGGCTACACCTTC.

This clonotype was seen more than once but under ten times. The chain uses TRBV6-5 and TRBJ1-4, with D possibly matching TRBD1 (5 bases). CDR3 length: 14 amino acids. Germline V gene sequence: CDR1 MNHEY, CDR2 SVGAGI. The V end was cut by 2 bases, the J end by 7 bases, with 11 bases between. This chain's CDR3 is CASSYGRRGEKLFF. DNA of the CDR3: TGTGCCAGCAGTTACGGGCGGAGGGGTGAAAAACTGTTTTTT.

This clonotype was detected a few times. The chain links TRBV6-2 or TRBV6-3 to TRBJ2-7; 9 nucleotides line up with TRBD2. CDR1 MNHEY and CDR2 SVGEGT come from the germline V gene. Trimming cost V 3 bases and J 5 bases; bases outside gene matches: 11. CDR3 length equals 16 residues. The DNA for the CDR3 is TGTGCCAGCAGTTATCCCCCGGCTAGCGGGATGGACGAGCAGTACTTC. Protein sequence: CASSYPPASGMDEQYF.

With respect to this clonotype: Just one base apart from a much larger clone, this may be a read error. CDR3 in DNA: TGCAGCGTTGGGACAGACCCTACCTACAATGAGCAGTACTTC. Protein sequence: CSVGTDPTYNEQYF. The chain joins TRBV29-1 to TRBJ2-5, with D perhaps TRBD1 (6 bases). Germline V gene data show CDR1 as SQVTM and CDR2 as ANQGSEA. The CDR3 spans 14 residues. V dropped 4 bases and J dropped 11 bases, with 23 bases sitting between them.

The J gene is TRBJ1-1, the V gene TRBV25-1, with TRBD1 as a possible D gene (5 bases). V was shortened by 6 bases and J by 1 base, with 24 bases between the two germline ends. This CDR3 is built from 18 residues. Germline CDR1 MGHDK, CDR2 SYGVNS. The CDR3, as DNA: TGTGCCAGCAGGGCACGGTGGGGCGAGGGGAAAAAGAACACTGAAGCTTTCTTT. This gives the protein CASRARWGEGKKNTEAFF.

This clonotype was detected once. The junction does not match germline at one end; this may be a read error. The J gene is TRBJ2-5, the V gene TRBV7-2, with D uncertain. The CDR3 has 14 amino acids. CDR1 is SGHTA, CDR2 FQGNSA, per germline. The CDR3 sequence: CVSSLVEFGETQYF. CDR3 coding DNA: TGTGTCAGCAGCTTAGTTGAGTTCGGAGAGACCCAGTACTTC. The full variable domain, in which reference TRBV7-2 and TRBJ2-5 provide the parts outside the CDR3, is GAGVSQSPSNKVTEKGKDVELRCDPISGHTALYWYRQSLGQGLEFLIYFQGNSAPDKSGLPSDRFSAERTGGSVSTLTIQRTQQEDSAVYLCVSSLVEFGETQYFGPGTRLLVL.

On this clonotype: One junction end does not reproduce the germline sequence, and a read error may be involved. This chain joins TRBV6-2 or TRBV6-3 and TRBJ2-3; no clear D gene. The CDR3 has 13 amino acids. Per the germline V gene, CDR1 is MNHEY and CDR2 is SVGEGT. CDR3 coding DNA: TGTGCCAGCAGTAGGACCAGCACAGATGCGCAGTATTTT. It codes for CASSRTSTDAQYF.

The rearrangement links TRBV7-2 to TRBJ1-2, with a tentative D call TRBD1 (6 bases). This CDR3 region has 14 residues. The V gene lost 5 bases and the J gene lost 8 bases, with 18 bases spanning the gap. Germline V gives CDR1 SGHTA, CDR2 FQGNSA. The CDR3 bases are TGTGCCAGCAGCCCGCGGACAGCCCGGGACGGCTACACCTTC. It yields the protein CASSPRTARDGYTF.

This clonotype showed up just a few times. The V call is TRBV7-2, the J call TRBJ1-6; D is unresolved. V lost 5 bases and J 6 bases, leaving 8 bases between the germline ends. The CDR3 is 13 residues long. The germline V gene has CDR1 SGHTA and CDR2 FQGNSA. The CDR3 loop is CASSPNRNSPLHF. DNA for the CDR3: TGTGCCAGCAGCCCAAATCGTAATTCACCCCTCCACTTT.